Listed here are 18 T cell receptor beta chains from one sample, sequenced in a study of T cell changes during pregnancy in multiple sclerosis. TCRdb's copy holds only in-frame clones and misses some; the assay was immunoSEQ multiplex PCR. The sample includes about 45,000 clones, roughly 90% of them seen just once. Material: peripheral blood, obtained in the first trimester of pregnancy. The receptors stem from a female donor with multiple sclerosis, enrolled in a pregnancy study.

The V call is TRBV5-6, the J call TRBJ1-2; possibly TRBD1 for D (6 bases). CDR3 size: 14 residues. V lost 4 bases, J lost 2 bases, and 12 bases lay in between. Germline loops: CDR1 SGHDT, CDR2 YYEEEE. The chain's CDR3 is CASSPPTGNYGYTF. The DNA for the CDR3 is TGTGCCAGCAGCCCACCTACAGGGAACTATGGCTACACCTTC.

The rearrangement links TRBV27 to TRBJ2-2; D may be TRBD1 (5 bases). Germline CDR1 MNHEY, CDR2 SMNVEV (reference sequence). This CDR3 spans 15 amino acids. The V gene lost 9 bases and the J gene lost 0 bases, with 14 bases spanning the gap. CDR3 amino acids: CASRVGQPNTGELFF. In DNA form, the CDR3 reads TGTGCCAGTCGGGTGGGGCAGCCGAACACCGGGGAGCTGTTTTTT.

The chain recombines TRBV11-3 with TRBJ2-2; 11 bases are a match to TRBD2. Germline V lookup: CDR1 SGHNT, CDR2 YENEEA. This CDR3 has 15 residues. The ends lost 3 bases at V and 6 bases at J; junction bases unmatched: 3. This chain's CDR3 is CASSFSGGASGELFF. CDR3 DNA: TGTGCCAGCAGCTTTAGCGGGGGGGCCTCCGGGGAGCTGTTTTTT.

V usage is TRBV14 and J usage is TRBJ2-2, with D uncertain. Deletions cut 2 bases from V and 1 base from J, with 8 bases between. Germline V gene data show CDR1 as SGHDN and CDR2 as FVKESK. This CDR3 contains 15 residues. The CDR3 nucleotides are TGTGCCAGCAGCCAACTGCGACAGAACACCGGGGAGCTGTTTTTT. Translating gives CASSQLRQNTGELFF.

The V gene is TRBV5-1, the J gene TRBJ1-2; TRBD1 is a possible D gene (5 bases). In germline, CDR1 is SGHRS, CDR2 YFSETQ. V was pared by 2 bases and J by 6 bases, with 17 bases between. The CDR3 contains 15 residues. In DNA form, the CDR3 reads TGCGCCAGCAGCTTAACTTGGGGCTCATCTGATGGCTACACCTTC. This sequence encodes CASSLTWGSSDGYTF. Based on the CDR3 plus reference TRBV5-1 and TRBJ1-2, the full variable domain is KAGVTQTPRYLIKTRGQQVTLSCSPISGHRSVSWYQQTPGQGLQFLFEYFSETQRNKGNFPGRFSGRQFSNSRSEMNVSTLELGDSALYLCASSLTWGSSDGYTFGSGTRLTVV.

CDR3 loop: CASSSLRSWGGFQDNSPLHF. The CDR3 DNA follows: TGTGCCAGCAGCTCCTTAAGATCCTGGGGGGGCTTTCAGGATAATTCACCCCTCCACTTT. The J gene is TRBJ1-6, the V gene TRBV7-8; tentatively, D is TRBD1 (6 bases). Trimming took off 4 bases at V and 5 bases at J, with 27 bases between the two ends. This CDR3 region has 20 residues. CDR1 and CDR2 (germline): SGHVS, FQNEAQ.

CDR3 protein: CAISGGDRMGWGYTF. As DNA, the CDR3 is TGTGCCATCAGTGGTGGGGACAGGATGGGATGGGGCTACACCTTC. The chain combines TRBV10-3 with TRBJ1-2; 8 bases match TRBD1. V shed 4 bases, J shed 8 bases, and the junction held 12 bases outside the gene matches. The CDR3 loop spans 15 amino acids. Per germline, CDR1 ENHRY and CDR2 SYGVKD.

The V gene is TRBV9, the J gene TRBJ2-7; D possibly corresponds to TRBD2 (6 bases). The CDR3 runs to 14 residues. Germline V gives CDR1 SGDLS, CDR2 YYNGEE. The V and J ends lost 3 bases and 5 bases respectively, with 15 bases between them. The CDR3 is CASSDGTPGHEQYF. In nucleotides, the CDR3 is TGTGCCAGCAGCGACGGGACTCCAGGGCACGAGCAGTACTTC.

The CDR3 is CAISVGLAGIHEQYF. CDR3 DNA: TGTGCCATCAGTGTGGGGCTAGCGGGGATCCACGAGCAGTACTTC. J is TRBJ2-7 and V is TRBV10-3, with 9 bases that match TRBD2. The J segment lost 5 bases and the V segment lost 4 bases, leaving 9 bases of the junction unmatched. The CDR3 is 15 amino acids. Germline V CDR1 and CDR2: ENHRY, SYGVKD.

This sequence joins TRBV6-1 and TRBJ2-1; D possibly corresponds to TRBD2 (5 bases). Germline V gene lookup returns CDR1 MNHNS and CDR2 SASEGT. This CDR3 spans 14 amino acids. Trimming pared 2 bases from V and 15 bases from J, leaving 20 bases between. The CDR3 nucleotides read TGTGCCAGCAGTGAAACTCTAGCTCGCATTCACCCGTTCTTC. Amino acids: CASSETLARIHPFF.

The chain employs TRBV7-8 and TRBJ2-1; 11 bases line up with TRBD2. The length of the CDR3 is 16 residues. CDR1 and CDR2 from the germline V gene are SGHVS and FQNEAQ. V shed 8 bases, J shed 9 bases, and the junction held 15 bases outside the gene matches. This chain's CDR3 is CASLRAGLAGGAEQFF. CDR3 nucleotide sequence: TGTGCCAGCCTACGGGCCGGTCTAGCGGGGGGTGCTGAGCAGTTCTTC.

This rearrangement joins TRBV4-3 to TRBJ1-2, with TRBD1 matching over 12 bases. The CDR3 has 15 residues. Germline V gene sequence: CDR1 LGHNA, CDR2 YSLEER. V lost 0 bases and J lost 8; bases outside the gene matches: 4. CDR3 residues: CASSQDFGTGGGYTF. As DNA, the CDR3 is TGCGCCAGCAGCCAAGATTTCGGGACAGGGGGCGGCTACACCTTC.

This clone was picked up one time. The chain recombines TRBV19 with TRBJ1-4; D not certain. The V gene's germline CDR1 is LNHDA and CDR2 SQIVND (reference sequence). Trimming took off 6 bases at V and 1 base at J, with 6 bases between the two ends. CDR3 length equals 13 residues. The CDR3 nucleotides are TGTGCCAGTAGCGAGGGAACTAATGAAAAACTGTTTTTT. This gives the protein CASSEGTNEKLFF.

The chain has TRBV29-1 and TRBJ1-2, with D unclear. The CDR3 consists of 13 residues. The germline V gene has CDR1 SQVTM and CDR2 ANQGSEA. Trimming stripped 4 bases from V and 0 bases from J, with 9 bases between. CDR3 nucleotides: TGCAGCGTTGTTTCGGAGACTAACTATGGCTACACCTTC. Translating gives CSVVSETNYGYTF. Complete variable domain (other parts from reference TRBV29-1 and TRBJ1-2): SAVISQKPSRDICQRGTSLTIQCQVDSQVTMMFWYRQQPGQSLTLIATANQGSEATYESGFVIDKFPISRPNLTFSTLTVSNMSPEDSSIYLCSVVSETNYGYTFGSGTRLTVV.

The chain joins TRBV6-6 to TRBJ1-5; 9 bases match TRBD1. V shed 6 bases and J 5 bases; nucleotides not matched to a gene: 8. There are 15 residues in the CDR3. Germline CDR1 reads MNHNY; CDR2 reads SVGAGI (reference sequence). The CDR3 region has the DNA TGTGCCAGCAGCGGAGTAGGACAGGGGCATCAGCCCCAGCATTTT. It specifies CASSGVGQGHQPQHF.

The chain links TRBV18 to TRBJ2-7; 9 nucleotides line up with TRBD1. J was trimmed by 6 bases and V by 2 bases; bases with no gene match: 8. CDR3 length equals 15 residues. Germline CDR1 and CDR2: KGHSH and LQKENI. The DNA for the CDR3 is TGTGCCAGCTCACCAGGGGGACAGGGCTATGCCGAGCAGTACTTC. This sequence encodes CASSPGGQGYAEQYF.

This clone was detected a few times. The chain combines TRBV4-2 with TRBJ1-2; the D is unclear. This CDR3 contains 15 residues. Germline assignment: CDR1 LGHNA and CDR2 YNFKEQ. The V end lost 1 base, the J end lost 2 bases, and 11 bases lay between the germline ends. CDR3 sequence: CASSQGTASNYGYTF. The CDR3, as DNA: TGTGCCAGCAGCCAAGGTACAGCTTCAAACTATGGCTACACCTTC.

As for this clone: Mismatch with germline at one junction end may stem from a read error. The CDR3: CASSLARGRTGELFF. For the CDR3, the DNA is TGTGCTAGCAGCTTGGCCAGGGGAAGAACCGGGGAGCTGTTTTTT. The rearrangement joins TRBV7-7 to TRBJ2-2, with D possibly being TRBD1 (6 bases). The CDR3 is 15 residues long. Germline assignment: CDR1 SSHAT and CDR2 FNYEAQ (reference sequence).